The T cell receptor (beta chain) under discussion was sequenced for a study of T-cell memory formation after mild COVID-19. TCRdb recomputed calls from the 5' RACE reads with MiXCR, one row per CDR3 protein. The sample lists fewer than 350,000 distinct CDR3 sequences, approximately 15% occurring once. The CDR3 loop spans 15 amino acids. Losses at the gene ends were 9 bases for V and 11 bases for J; bases not matched to a gene: 16. CDR1 is ENHRY, CDR2 SYGVKD, per germline. Input material: PBMCs or a T cell subset sorted from them (not recorded which). The receptor's source is a man aged 18 to 29 who had mild COVID-19 (a few samples of this study predate the infection). Cell type and time point are not known. The rearrangement joins TRBV10-3 to TRBJ2-2; 9 bases fit TRBD1. The CDR3 coding sequence is TGTGCCATAGACAGCCCGGGACAGGGAACGAACGAGCTGTTTTTT. This sequence encodes CAIDSPGQGTNELFF.